A single sample gave rise to the 25 T cell receptor beta chains below, sequenced in a study of vaccination and CD4 T cells after COVID-19 (dated 2022 in TCRdb). Library preparation employed PCR. Sequencing was performed on an Illumina iSeq 100. DNA from cultured CD4+ T cells underwent TCR sequencing with the Oncomine TCR Beta short-read assay at the Johns Hopkins FTIC core. The raw public data were reprocessed by TCRdb itself: fastp quality trimming at Q25, MiXCR clonotype calling, in-frame beta chains only. Rows with one shared CDR3 protein collapse into an entry with the most common genes and DNA. For this sample the table gives about 14,000 distinct CDR3 sequences, of which more than 45% were detected only once. The biggest ten clones account for 9.5% to 15% of the sample. Their recognized antigens are unknown. The sample's treatment or condition label is to be understood as: roughly 11-day PBMC culture with coronavirus spike peptide pools or control peptides (ViraFEST assay).

Specimen: CD4+ T cells from blood, cultured in vitro. All receptors come from a human donor who had recovered from COVID-19.

Notes on this clonotype: Since the CDR3 does not end with the conserved phenylalanine or tryptophan, this likely comes from a read error. The limits of the CDR3 on the DNA are not certain, so only TCRdb's listed CDR3 is given. The rearrangement joins TRBV6-1 to TRBJ2-1; the D call TRBD2 from the table was never checked on the DNA. With termini counted, the CDR3 has 14 amino acids. Germline-derived CDR1 and CDR2 are MNHNS and SASEGT. CDR3 loop: CASSEGGLAGPYGL.

The chain has TRBV19 and TRBJ2-7; no firm D call. The CDR3 is made up of 14 amino acids. Germline CDR1 is LNHDA and CDR2 is SQIVND (reference sequence). The V and J ends lost 4 bases and 2 bases respectively, with 12 bases between them. In DNA form, the CDR3 reads TGTGCCAGTAGTACCCGGACGGAGACCTACGAGCAGTACTTC. This sequence encodes CASSTRTETYEQYF.

This clonotype was seen once. The rearrangement links TRBV5-1 to TRBJ1-1; tentative D call: TRBD1 (6 bases). The germline CDR1 and CDR2 sequences are SGHRS and YFSETQ. With 0 bases removed from V and 4 bases from J, the gap between germline ends came to 10 bases. This CDR3 contains 14 residues. The CDR3, as DNA: TGCGCCAGCAGCTTGGCTGGAGGGGGCACTGAAGCTTTCTTT. Protein sequence: CASSLAGGGTEAFF.

The table lists this clonotype with a few counts. The gene calls are TRBV6-1 and TRBJ2-3; weak D call: TRBD2 (5 bases). V was shortened by 3 bases and J by 1 base, with 8 bases between the two germline ends. The CDR3 is 14 amino acids. Germline CDR1 MNHNS, CDR2 SASEGT. CDR3 protein: CASSDLARTDTQYF. As DNA, the CDR3 is TGTGCCAGCAGTGACCTAGCACGCACAGATACGCAGTATTTT.

The V gene is TRBV2, the J gene TRBJ2-1; 11 bases are shared with TRBD1. J lost 7 bases, V lost 5 bases, and 4 bases had no gene match. Per the germline V gene, CDR1 is SNHLY and CDR2 is FYNNEI. The CDR3 has 14 amino acids. CDR3 residues: CASSMDRGLNEQFF. The CDR3, as DNA: TGTGCCAGCAGTATGGACAGGGGGCTAAATGAGCAGTTCTTC.

This clonotype has more than one count but fewer than ten. The gene calls are TRBV20-1 and TRBJ1-6, with 7 positions matching TRBD1. Trimming took 3 bases from V and 8 from J; bases not matched to a gene: 10. CDR1 and CDR2 (germline): DFQATT, SNEGSKA (reference sequence). The CDR3 sequence is 15 residues long. The CDR3 sequence is CSASRQGSGYSPLHF. The CDR3 nucleotides read TGCAGTGCTAGTAGACAGGGTTCTGGTTATTCACCCCTCCACTTT.

The V call is TRBV28, the J call TRBJ2-7; 10 bases line up with TRBD1. V was clipped by 5 bases and J by 4 bases; unmatched bases: 8. Per the germline V gene, CDR1 is MDHEN and CDR2 is SYDVKM. The CDR3 spans 15 residues. CDR3 DNA sequence: TGTGCCAGCAGTGCCCCGGGACAGGGGACGTACGAGCAGTACTTC. Translation: CASSAPGQGTYEQYF. The complete variable domain, with remaining parts taken from reference TRBV28 and TRBJ2-7, reads DVKVTQSSRYLVKRTGEKVFLECVQDMDHENMFWYRQDPGLGLRLIYFSYDVKMKEKGDIPEGYSVSREKKERFSLILESASTNQTSMYLCASSAPGQGTYEQYFGPGTRLTVT.

The rearrangement links TRBV2 to TRBJ2-1; maybe TRBD1 (6 bases). The V gene's germline CDR1 is SNHLY and CDR2 FYNNEI. V gave up 7 bases and J gave up 4 bases, with 20 bases separating them. The CDR3 sequence is 16 residues long. As DNA, the CDR3 is TGTGCCAGCACGGCCCGCACAGCAGGGGCTTACAATGAGCAGTTCTTC. Translating it yields CASTARTAGAYNEQFF.

The chain employs TRBV27 and TRBJ2-5; D unclear. Germline loops: CDR1 MNHEY, CDR2 SMNVEV (reference sequence). The V gene lost 3 bases and the J gene lost 5 bases, with 13 bases spanning the gap. CDR3 length: 14 residues. The CDR3 region has the DNA TGTGCCAGCAGTTTCAGAGGACGGACGGAGACCCAGTACTTC. It specifies CASSFRGRTETQYF.

The chain recombines TRBV10-3 with TRBJ2-7; D gene ambiguous. The ends were cut back, 3 bases at V and 4 bases at J, with 4 bases in the middle. This CDR3 is built from 11 residues. Germline V CDR1 and CDR2: ENHRY, SYGVKD. In DNA form, the CDR3 reads TGTGCCATCAGTGAAAGGTACGAGCAGTACTTC. This gives the protein CAISERYEQYF.

The genes are TRBV10-1 and TRBJ1-4; D not resolved. CDR3 length: 14 amino acids. Germline V lookup: CDR1 WNHNN, CDR2 SYGVQD (reference sequence). V lost 5 bases to trimming and J lost 5 bases, with 12 bases between them. The CDR3 DNA reads as TGCGCCAGCAGTAAGAACGGCCGAAATGAAAAACTGTTTTTT. As protein: CASSKNGRNEKLFF.

This clonotype occurred once. The rearrangement uses TRBV6-1 and TRBJ1-6; 8 positions match TRBD1. Unmatched junction bases numbered 10, after V lost 3 bases and J lost 15 bases. CDR1 and CDR2 (germline): MNHNS, SASEGT. This CDR3 is 14 amino acids long. The DNA of the CDR3 is TGTGCCAGCAGTGATCGCAGGGGGCTCGAACTCCTCCACTTT. Its translation is CASSDRRGLELLHF.

The rearrangement joins TRBV6-2 or TRBV6-3 to TRBJ2-1, with D maybe TRBD2 (6 bases). CDR1 is MNHEY and CDR2 is SVGEGT in the germline V gene. This CDR3 has 15 residues. The V end lost 10 bases, the J end lost 10 bases, and 26 bases lay between the germline ends. The CDR3, as DNA: TGTGCCACTGCCGAGGGGACTTGGGGGGTCGGGGAGCAGTTCTTC. The encoded protein is CATAEGTWGVGEQFF.

The chain joins TRBV12-3 or TRBV12-4 to TRBJ2-3; 8 bases are shared with TRBD2. There are 18 residues in the CDR3. Trimming at V came to 7 bases and at J to 0 bases, leaving 15 bases not matched to a gene. For the CDR3, the DNA is TGTGCCAGCACAACCCGACTGAGAGGGACTAGGAGCACAGATACGCAGTATTTT. As protein: CASTTRLRGTRSTDTQYF.

This clonotype is a singleton in its sample. The junction departs from germline at one end; a sequencing error may be responsible. The V call is TRBV6-1, the J call TRBJ1-4, with TRBD1 matching 11 bases. Germline assignment: CDR1 MNHNS and CDR2 SASEGT. The CDR3 has 18 amino acids. In DNA form, the CDR3 reads TGCGCCAGCAGTGAAGCGCGGACAGGGGGCTATTTCGTCGAAAAACTGTTTTTT. Its protein product is CASSEARTGGYFVEKLFF.

This chain connects TRBV6-1 to TRBJ1-3; possibly TRBD1 for D (6 bases). Trimming removed 7 bases from V and 0 bases from J, with 10 bases in between. The germline CDR1 and CDR2 sequences are MNHNS and SASEGT. The CDR3 is made up of 14 amino acids. The CDR3 here is CASKRQVSGNTIYF. CDR3 DNA sequence: TGTGCCAGCAAGAGACAGGTCTCTGGAAACACCATATATTTT.

The table lists this clonotype with a few counts. The gene calls are TRBV10-3 and TRBJ2-3; 11 bases are a match to TRBD1. The junction had 3 bases not matched to a gene; V was cut back by 9 bases and J by 4 bases. The CDR3 is 13 amino acids. Germline V gives CDR1 ENHRY, CDR2 SYGVKD. CDR3 sequence reads: CAIGQGAPDTQYF. The DNA for the CDR3 is TGTGCCATAGGACAGGGGGCCCCAGATACGCAGTATTTT.

This clonotype was picked up a small number of times. V usage is TRBV4-3 and J usage is TRBJ1-2, with 10 bases matching TRBD1. The V gene end was trimmed by 4 bases and the J gene end by 6 bases; junction bases not matched to a gene: 2. Germline lookup yields CDR1 LGHNA and CDR2 YSLEER. The CDR3 length is 13 residues. This chain's CDR3 is CASSPTGGHGYTF. CDR3 bases: TGCGCCAGCAGCCCGACAGGGGGCCATGGCTACACCTTC.

The CDR3 here is CASSLGGGSGANVLTF. CDR3 bases: TGTGCCAGCAGCCTAGGGGGGGGCTCTGGGGCCAACGTCCTGACTTTC. The chain employs TRBV7-3 and TRBJ2-6; a possible D gene is TRBD2 (7 bases). CDR1 SGHTA and CDR2 FQGTGA come from the germline V gene. The CDR3 covers 16 residues. V lost 5 bases to trimming and J lost 0 bases, with 11 bases between them.

This chain links TRBV4-2 with TRBJ2-7, with 10 bases that match TRBD2. CDR1 and CDR2 from the germline V gene are LGHNA and YNFKEQ. The junction had 18 bases not matched to a gene; V was cut back by 0 bases and J by 7 bases. The CDR3 covers 19 residues. Here the CDR3 reads CASSQEWVRASGRGGEQYF. In nucleotides, the CDR3 is TGTGCCAGCAGCCAAGAATGGGTTAGGGCTAGCGGGAGAGGTGGGGAGCAGTACTTC.

The chain combines TRBV29-1 with TRBJ2-1, with 10 bases fitting TRBD2. This CDR3 spans 17 amino acids. Germline V gene sequence: CDR1 SQVTM, CDR2 ANQGSEA. The V segment lost 8 bases and the J segment 4 bases; nucleotides outside the gene matches: 17. CDR3 region: CSCVHRLTSGVYNEQFF. CDR3 in DNA: TGCAGCTGCGTCCACCGCTTAACTAGCGGGGTATACAATGAGCAGTTCTTC.

The chain couples TRBV5-1 to TRBJ2-2; no reliable D call. Germline CDR1 SGHRS, CDR2 YFSETQ. The CDR3 runs to 16 residues. The germline V and J ends were trimmed by 3 bases and 5 bases, with 17 bases remaining between them. The CDR3 is CASSSPLNIGTGELFF. The CDR3 region has the DNA TGCGCCAGCAGCTCCCCCCTCAATATAGGAACCGGGGAGCTGTTTTTT.

V and J are TRBV7-9 and TRBJ2-3, with 13 positions matching TRBD2. The CDR3 runs to 16 residues. In germline, CDR1 is SEHNR, CDR2 FQNEAQ (reference sequence). The J segment lost 4 bases and the V segment lost 7 bases, leaving 8 bases of the junction unmatched. CDR3 protein: CASTQRTSGSPDTQYF. The CDR3 DNA follows: TGTGCCAGCACCCAGAGGACTAGCGGGAGCCCAGATACGCAGTATTTT. Full variable domain (missing parts from reference TRBV7-9 and TRBJ2-3): DTGVSQNPRHKITKRGQNVTFRCDPISEHNRLYWYRQTLGQGPEFLTYFQNEAQLEKSRLLSDRFSAERPKGSFSTLEIQRTEQGDSAMYLCASTQRTSGSPDTQYFGPGTRLTVL.

The chain has TRBV6-1 and TRBJ2-5; D gene unclear. Deletions cut 7 bases from V and 2 bases from J, with 5 bases between. CDR3 length equals 11 residues. Looked up from germline, CDR1 is MNHNS and CDR2 is SASEGT. The CDR3 nucleotides are TGTGCCAGCATGCGGCAAGAGACCCAGTACTTC. Its translation: CASMRQETQYF.

The gene calls are TRBV2 and TRBJ1-3, with 9 bases lining up with TRBD1. Germline values: CDR1 SNHLY, CDR2 FYNNEI. The length of the CDR3 is 16 residues. V shed 1 base, J shed 3 bases, and the junction held 4 bases outside the gene matches. CDR3 nucleotides: TGTGCCAGCAGTGAAGTCCGACAGGGGGTTGGAAACACCATATATTTT. Amino acids: CASSEVRQGVGNTIYF. Drawing the rest from reference TRBV2 and TRBJ1-3, the complete variable domain is EPEVTQTPSHQVTQMGQEVILRCVPISNHLYFYWYRQILGQKVEFLVSFYNNEISEKSEIFDDQFSVERPDGSNFTLKIRSTKLEDSAMYFCASSEVRQGVGNTIYFGEGSWLTVV.